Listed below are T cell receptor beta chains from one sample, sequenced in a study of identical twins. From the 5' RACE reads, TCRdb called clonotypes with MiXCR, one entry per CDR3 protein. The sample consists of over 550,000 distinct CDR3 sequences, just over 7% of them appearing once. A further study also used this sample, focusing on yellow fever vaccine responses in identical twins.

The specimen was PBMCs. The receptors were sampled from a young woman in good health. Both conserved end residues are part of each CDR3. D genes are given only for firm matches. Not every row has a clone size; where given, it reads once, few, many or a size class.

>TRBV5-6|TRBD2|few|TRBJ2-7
CASSLVASGRAEQYF
TGTGCCAGCAGCTTGGTTGCTAGCGGGAGGGCCGAGCAGTACTTC
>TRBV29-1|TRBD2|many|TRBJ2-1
CSVEGGAGTYNEQFF
TGCAGCGTTGAAGGGGGAGCGGGGACCTACAATGAGCAGTTCTTC
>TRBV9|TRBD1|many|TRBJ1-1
CASSAQPGGQNTEAFF
TGTGCCAGCAGCGCCCAGCCAGGGGGCCAGAACACTGAAGCTTTCTTT
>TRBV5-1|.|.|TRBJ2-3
CASSLGYGQLSTDTQYF
TGCGCCAGCAGCTTGGGGTACGGGCAGCTTTCCACAGATACGCAGTATTTT
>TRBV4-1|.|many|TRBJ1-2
CASSQDRGGGYGYTF
TGCGCCAGCAGCCAAGATCGGGGCGGCGGCTATGGCTACACCTTC
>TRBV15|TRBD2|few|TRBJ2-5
CATSRDLASGEETQYF
TGTGCCACCAGCAGAGATCTCGCTAGCGGAGAAGAGACCCAGTACTTC
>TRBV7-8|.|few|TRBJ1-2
CASSLVNREDWGYTF
TGTGCCAGCAGCTTAGTGAACAGGGAGGATTGGGGCTACACCTTC
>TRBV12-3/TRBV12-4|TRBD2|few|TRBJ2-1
CASSLGGRLGNEQFF
TGTGCCAGCAGTTTGGGCGGGAGGTTGGGCAATGAGCAGTTCTTC
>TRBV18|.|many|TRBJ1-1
CASSPRAEAEAFF
TGTGCCAGCTCACCAAGGGCAGAGGCTGAAGCTTTCTTT
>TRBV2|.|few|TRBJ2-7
CASGNLKSLYEQYF
TGTGCCAGCGGAAACCTAAAGTCCCTATACGAGCAGTACTTC
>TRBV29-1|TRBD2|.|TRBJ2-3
CSARGTSGGSTDTQYF
TGCAGCGCCCGCGGGACTAGCGGGGGGTCAACAGATACGCAGTATTTT
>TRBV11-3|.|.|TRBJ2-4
CASSLGLELVKNIQYF
TGTGCCAGCAGCCTGGGTCTCGAACTTGTCAAAAACATTCAGTACTTC
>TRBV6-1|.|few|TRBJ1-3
CASIPGQGNTIYF
TGTGCCAGCATCCCGGGCCAAGGAAACACCATATATTTT
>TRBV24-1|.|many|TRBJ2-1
CATSDWKGFSEQFF
TGTGCCACCAGTGATTGGAAAGGGTTCTCTGAGCAGTTCTTC
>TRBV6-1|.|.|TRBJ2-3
CASSPELPSTDTQYF
TGTGCCAGCAGTCCCGAACTTCCTAGCACAGATACGCAGTATTTT
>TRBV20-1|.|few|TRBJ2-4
CSARDRRLDIQYF
TGCAGTGCTCGCGACAGGAGGCTTGACATTCAGTACTTC
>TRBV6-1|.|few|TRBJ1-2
CASSPEGPTGYGYTF
TGTGCCAGCAGCCCAGAGGGGCCAACGGGCTATGGCTACACCTTC
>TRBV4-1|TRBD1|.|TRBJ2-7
CASSHVDRDEQYF
TGCGCCAGCAGCCACGTGGACAGGGACGAGCAGTACTTC
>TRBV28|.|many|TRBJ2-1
CASSLFGRLQGNEQFF
TGTGCCAGCAGTCTCTTCGGGAGATTACAGGGCAATGAGCAGTTCTTC
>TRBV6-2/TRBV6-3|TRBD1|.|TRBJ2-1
CASSYRYSDREETVSYNEQFF
TGTGCCAGCAGTTACCGGTATTCGGACAGGGAGGAAACTGTTAGCTACAATGAGCAGTTCTTC
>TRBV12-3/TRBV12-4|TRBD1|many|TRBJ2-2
CASRLQGAPGELFF
TGTGCCAGCAGGCTACAGGGGGCCCCCGGGGAGCTGTTTTTT
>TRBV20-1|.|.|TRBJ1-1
CSTFYNTGTEAFF
TGCAGTACCTTTTACAACACGGGCACTGAAGCTTTCTTT
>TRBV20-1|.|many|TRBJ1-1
CSAPTSGQGNTEAFF
TGCAGTGCCCCAACGTCGGGGCAGGGGAACACTGAAGCTTTCTTT
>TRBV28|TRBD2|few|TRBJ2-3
CASSLWSSGSKTDTQYF
TGTGCCAGCAGTTTATGGTCTAGCGGGAGCAAGACAGATACGCAGTATTTT
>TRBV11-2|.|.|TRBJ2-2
CASSPPGLGELFF
TGTGCCAGCAGCCCCCCCGGGCTTGGGGAGCTGTTTTTT
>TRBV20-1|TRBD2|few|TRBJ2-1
CSARDRGGPHEQFF
TGCAGTGCTAGAGACCGGGGGGGCCCCCATGAGCAGTTCTTC
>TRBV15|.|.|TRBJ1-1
CATSRGKDPGLAEAFF
TGTGCCACCAGCAGGGGGAAGGACCCCGGACTAGCTGAAGCTTTCTTT